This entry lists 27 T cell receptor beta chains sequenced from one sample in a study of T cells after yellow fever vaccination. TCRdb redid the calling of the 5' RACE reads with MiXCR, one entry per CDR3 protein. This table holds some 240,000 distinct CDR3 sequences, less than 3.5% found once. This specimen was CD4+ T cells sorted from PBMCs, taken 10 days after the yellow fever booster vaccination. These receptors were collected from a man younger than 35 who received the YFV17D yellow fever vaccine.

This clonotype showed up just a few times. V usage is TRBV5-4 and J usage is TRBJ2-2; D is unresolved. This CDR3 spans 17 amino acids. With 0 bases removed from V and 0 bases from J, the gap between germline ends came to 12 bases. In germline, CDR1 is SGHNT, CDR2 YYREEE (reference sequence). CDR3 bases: TGTGCCAGCAGCTTGGTTCGAGAACTCGCGAACACCGGGGAGCTGTTTTTT. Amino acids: CASSLVRELANTGELFF.

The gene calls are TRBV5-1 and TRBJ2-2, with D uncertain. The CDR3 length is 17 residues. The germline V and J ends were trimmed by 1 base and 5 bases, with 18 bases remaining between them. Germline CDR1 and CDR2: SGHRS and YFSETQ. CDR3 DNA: TGCGCCAGCAGCTTGCCGTTTACAAAAGAAATGACCGGGGAGCTGTTTTTT. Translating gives CASSLPFTKEMTGELFF.

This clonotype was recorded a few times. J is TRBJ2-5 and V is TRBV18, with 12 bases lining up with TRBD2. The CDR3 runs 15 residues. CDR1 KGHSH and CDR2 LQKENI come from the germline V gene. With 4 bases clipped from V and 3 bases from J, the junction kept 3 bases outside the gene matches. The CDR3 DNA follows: TGTGCCAGCTCACTCAGGACTAGCGGGGAAGAGACCCAGTACTTC. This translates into CASSLRTSGEETQYF.

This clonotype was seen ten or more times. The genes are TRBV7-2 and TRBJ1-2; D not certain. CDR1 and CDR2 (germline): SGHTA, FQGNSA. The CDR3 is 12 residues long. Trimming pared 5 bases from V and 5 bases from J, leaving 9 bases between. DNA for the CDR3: TGTGCCAGCAGCCCCCAGACTTATGGCTACACCTTC. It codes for CASSPQTYGYTF.

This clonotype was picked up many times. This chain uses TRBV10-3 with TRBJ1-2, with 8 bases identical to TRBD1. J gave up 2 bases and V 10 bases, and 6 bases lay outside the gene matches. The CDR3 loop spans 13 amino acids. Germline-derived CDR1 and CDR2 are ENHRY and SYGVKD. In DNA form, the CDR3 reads TGTGCCAACTCAGGGGGCCTAAACTATGGCTACACCTTC. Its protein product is CANSGGLNYGYTF.

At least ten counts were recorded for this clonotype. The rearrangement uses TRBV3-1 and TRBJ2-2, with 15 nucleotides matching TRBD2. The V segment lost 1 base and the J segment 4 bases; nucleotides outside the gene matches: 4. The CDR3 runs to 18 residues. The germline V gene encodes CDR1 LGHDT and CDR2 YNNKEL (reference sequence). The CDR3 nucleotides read TGTGCCAGCAGCCAAGGGACTAGCGGGGGGGCAAGCACCGGGGAGCTGTTTTTT. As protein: CASSQGTSGGASTGELFF.

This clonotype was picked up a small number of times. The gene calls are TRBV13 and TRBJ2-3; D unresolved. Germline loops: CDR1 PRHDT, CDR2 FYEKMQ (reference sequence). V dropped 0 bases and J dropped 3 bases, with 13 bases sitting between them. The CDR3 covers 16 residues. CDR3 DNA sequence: TGTGCCAGCAGCTTAGGCGCGCTAGGGAAAACAGATACGCAGTATTTT. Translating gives CASSLGALGKTDTQYF.

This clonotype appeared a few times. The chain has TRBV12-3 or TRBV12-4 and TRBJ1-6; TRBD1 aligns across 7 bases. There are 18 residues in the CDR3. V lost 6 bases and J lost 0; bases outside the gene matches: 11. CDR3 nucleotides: TGTGCCAGCAGCCCCAGGGGGAAATTGAGCTCCTATAATTCACCCCTCCACTTT. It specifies CASSPRGKLSSYNSPLHF.

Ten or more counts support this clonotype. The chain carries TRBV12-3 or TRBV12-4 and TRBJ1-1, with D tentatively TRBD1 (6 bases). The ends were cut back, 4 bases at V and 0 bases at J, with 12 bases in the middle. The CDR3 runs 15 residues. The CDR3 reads CASSSGVILNTEAFF. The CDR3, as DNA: TGTGCCAGCAGTTCAGGGGTCATCTTGAACACTGAAGCTTTCTTT.

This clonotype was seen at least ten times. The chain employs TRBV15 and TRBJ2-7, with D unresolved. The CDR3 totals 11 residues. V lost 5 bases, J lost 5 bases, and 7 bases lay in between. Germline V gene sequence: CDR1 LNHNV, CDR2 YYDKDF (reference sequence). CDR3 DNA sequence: TGTGCCACCAGCTACCGGGACGAGCAGTACTTC. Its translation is CATSYRDEQYF.

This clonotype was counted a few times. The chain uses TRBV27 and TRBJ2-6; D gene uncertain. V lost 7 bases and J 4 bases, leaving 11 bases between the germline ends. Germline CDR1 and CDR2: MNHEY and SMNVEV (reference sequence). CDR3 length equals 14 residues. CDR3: CASNKFSGANVLTF. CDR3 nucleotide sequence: TGTGCCAGCAATAAATTCAGCGGGGCCAACGTCCTGACTTTC. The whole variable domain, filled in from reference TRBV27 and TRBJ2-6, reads EAQVTQNPRYLITVTGKKLTVTCSQNMNHEYMSWYRQDPGLGLRQIYYSMNVEVTDKGDVPEGYKVSRKEKRNFPLILESPSPNQTSLYFCASNKFSGANVLTFGAGSRLTVL.

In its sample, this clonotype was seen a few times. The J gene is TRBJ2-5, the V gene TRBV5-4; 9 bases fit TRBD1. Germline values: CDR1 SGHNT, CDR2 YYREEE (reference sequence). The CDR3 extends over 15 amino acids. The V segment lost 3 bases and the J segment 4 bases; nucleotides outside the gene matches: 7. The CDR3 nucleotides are TGTGCCAGCAGCTCGCCGGGACAGGGAGGAGAGACCCAGTACTTC. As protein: CASSSPGQGGETQYF. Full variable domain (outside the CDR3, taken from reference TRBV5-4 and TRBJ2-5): ETGVTQSPTHLIKTRGQQVTLRCSSQSGHNTVSWYQQALGQGPQFIFQYYREEENGRGNFPPRFSGLQFPNYSSELNVNALELDDSALYLCASSSPGQGGETQYFGPGTRLLVL.

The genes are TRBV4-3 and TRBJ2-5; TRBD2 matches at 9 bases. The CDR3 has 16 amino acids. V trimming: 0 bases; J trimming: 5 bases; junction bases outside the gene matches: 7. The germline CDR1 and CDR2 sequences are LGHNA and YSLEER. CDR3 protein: CASSQDVRSGGETQYF. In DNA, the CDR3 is TGCGCCAGCAGCCAAGATGTAAGAAGCGGGGGGGAGACCCAGTACTTC.

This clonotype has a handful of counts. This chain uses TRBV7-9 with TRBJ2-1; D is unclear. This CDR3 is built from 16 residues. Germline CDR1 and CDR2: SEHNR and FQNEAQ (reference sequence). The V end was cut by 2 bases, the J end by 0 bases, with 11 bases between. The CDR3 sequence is CASSLLLISSYNEQFF. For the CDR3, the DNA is TGTGCCAGCAGCTTATTATTGATCAGCTCCTACAATGAGCAGTTCTTC.

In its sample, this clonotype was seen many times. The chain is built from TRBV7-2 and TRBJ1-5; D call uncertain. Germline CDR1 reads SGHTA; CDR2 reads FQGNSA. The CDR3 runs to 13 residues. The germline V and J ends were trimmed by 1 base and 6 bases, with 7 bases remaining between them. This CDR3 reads CASSLGVGQPQHF. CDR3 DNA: TGTGCCAGCAGCTTAGGCGTGGGTCAGCCCCAGCATTTT.

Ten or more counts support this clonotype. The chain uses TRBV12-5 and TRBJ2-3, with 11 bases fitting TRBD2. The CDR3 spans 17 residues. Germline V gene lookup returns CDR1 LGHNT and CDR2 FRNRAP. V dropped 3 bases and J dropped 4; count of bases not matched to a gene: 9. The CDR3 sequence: CASGFSPLAGGPDTQYF. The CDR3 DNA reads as TGTGCTAGTGGTTTTTCCCCTCTAGCGGGGGGCCCAGATACGCAGTATTTT.

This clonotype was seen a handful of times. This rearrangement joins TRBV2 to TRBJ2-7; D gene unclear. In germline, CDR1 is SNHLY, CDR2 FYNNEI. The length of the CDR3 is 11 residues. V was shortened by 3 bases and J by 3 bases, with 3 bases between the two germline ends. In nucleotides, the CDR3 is TGTGCCAGCAGTGAGCACTACGAGCAGTACGTC. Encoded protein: CASSEHYEQYV.

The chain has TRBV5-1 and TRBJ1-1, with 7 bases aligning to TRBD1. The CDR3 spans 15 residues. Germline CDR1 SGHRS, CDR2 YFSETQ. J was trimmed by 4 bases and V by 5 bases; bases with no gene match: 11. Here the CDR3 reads CASSRDRGMGTEAFF. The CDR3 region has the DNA TGCGCCAGCAGTAGGGACAGAGGAATGGGCACTGAAGCTTTCTTT.

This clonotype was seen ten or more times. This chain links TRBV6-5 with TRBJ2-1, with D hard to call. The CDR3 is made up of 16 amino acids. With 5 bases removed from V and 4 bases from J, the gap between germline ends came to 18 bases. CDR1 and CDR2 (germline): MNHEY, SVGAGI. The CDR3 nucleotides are TGTGCCAGCAGTACAAGAAATTACGGTCTTTACAATGAGCAGTTCTTC. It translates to CASSTRNYGLYNEQFF.

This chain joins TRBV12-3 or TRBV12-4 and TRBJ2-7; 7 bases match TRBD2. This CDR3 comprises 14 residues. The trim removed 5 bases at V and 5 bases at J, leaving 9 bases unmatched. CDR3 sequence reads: CASSRTSVGNEQYF. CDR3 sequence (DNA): TGTGCCAGCAGTCGAACTAGCGTGGGGAACGAGCAGTACTTC.

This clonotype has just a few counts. The CDR3 sequence is CASSPQVFLGNTIYF. CDR3 nucleotide sequence: TGTGCCAGCAGCCCTCAGGTTTTTCTTGGAAACACCATATATTTT. V and J are TRBV28 and TRBJ1-3; D is undetermined. Trimming pared 6 bases from V and 3 bases from J, leaving 15 bases between. In germline, CDR1 is MDHEN, CDR2 SYDVKM. The CDR3 is made up of 15 amino acids.

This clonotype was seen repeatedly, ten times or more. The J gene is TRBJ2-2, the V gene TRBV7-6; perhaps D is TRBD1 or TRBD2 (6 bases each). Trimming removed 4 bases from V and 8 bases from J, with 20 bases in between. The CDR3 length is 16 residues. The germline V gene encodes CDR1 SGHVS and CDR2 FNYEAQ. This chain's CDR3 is CASSSYQGTPEGELFF. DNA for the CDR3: TGTGCCAGCAGCTCCTACCAGGGGACTCCGGAAGGGGAGCTGTTTTTT.

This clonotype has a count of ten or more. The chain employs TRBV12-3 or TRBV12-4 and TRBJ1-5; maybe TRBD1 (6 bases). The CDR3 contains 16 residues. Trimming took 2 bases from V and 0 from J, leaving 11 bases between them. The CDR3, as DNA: TGTGCCAGCAGTTTATTTGGGGGCAATAGCAATCAGCCCCAGCATTTT. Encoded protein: CASSLFGGNSNQPQHF.

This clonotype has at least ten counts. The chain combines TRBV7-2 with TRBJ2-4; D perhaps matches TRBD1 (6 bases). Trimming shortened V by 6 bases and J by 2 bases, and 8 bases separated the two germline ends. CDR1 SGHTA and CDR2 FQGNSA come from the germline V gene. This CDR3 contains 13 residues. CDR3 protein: CASRGASKNIQYF. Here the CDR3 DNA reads TGTGCCAGCAGGGGGGCCTCCAAAAACATTCAGTACTTC.

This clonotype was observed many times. CDR3 bases: TGCAGTGCTAGACCCTCGGGCTTAGGGCAGTTCTTC. Translating it yields CSARPSGLGQFF. The V call is TRBV20-1, the J call TRBJ2-1; D unclear. V shed 2 bases and J shed 12 bases, with 14 bases lying between them. The CDR3 length is 12 residues. CDR1 and CDR2 from the germline V gene are DFQATT and SNEGSKA (reference sequence).

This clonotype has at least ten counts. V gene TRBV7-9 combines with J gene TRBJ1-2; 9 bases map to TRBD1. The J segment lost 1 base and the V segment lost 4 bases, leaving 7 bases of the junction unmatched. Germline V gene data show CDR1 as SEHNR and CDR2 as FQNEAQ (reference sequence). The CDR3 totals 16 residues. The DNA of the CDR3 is TGTGCCAGCAGCTGGTCTTCGGGACAGGGTAACTATGGCTACACCTTC. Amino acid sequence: CASSWSSGQGNYGYTF. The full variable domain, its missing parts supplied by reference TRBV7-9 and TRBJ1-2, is DTGVSQNPRHKITKRGQNVTFRCDPISEHNRLYWYRQTLGQGPEFLTYFQNEAQLEKSRLLSDRFSAERPKGSFSTLEIQRTEQGDSAMYLCASSWSSGQGNYGYTFGSGTRLTVV.

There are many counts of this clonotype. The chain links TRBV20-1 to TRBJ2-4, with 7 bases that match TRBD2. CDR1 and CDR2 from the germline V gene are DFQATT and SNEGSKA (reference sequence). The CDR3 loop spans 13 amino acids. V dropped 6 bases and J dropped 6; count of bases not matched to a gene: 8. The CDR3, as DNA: TGCAGTGCCAAACTAGCGTCGAGAAACATTCAGTACTTC. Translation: CSAKLASRNIQYF.